The 9 T cell receptor beta chains presented below share a single source sample, sequenced in a study of beta chain features in type 1 diabetes. Sequenced material consisted of expressed TCRB transcripts (all of the isolated RNA was reverse transcribed). Generated by immunoSEQ multiplex PCR, the TCRdb table keeps only in-frame clones and is missing some. The repertoire holds roughly 310,000 clones, with approximately 10% as singletons. Material for sequencing was naive CD4+ T cells from blood. These receptors came from a woman aged 25 to 39 in good health.

This clone turned up a few times. At the DNA level, this CDR3 is encoded by other sequences in the same sample as well. The V gene is TRBV5-6, the J gene TRBJ2-7, with D perhaps matching TRBD1 (6 bases). Germline V CDR1 and CDR2: SGHDT, YYEEEE. The CDR3 spans 14 residues. V shed 0 bases and J shed 2 bases, with 9 bases lying between them. This CDR3 reads CASSLGQGPYEQYF. The CDR3 nucleotides are TGTGCCAGCAGCTTGGGGCAGGGGCCCTACGAGCAGTACTTC.

This clone was picked up a small number of times. The chain joins TRBV5-1 to TRBJ2-1, with 8 bases lining up with TRBD2. Germline-derived CDR1 and CDR2 are SGHRS and YFSETQ. The length of the CDR3 is 16 residues. V trimming: 4 bases; J trimming: 6 bases; junction bases outside the gene matches: 12. CDR3 sequence (DNA): TGCGCCAGCAGCAAAACCAGCGGGAGTAGGGTCAATGAGCAGTTCTTC. It specifies CASSKTSGSRVNEQFF.

This chain uses TRBV30 with TRBJ2-7, with D maybe TRBD2 (6 bases). This CDR3 has 13 residues. Trimming removed 0 bases at V and 4 bases at J, with 10 bases between. Looked up from germline, CDR1 is GTSNPN and CDR2 is SVGIG (reference sequence). CDR3 DNA sequence: TGTGCCTGGAGTGTAGAGGGGAGGTACGAGCAGTACTTC. This gives the protein CAWSVEGRYEQYF.

This clone was seen more than once but under ten times. The rearrangement joins TRBV30 to TRBJ1-1; 7 bases match TRBD1. CDR3 size: 13 residues. V shed 5 bases, J shed 5 bases, and the junction held 8 bases outside the gene matches. The germline V gene encodes CDR1 GTSNPN and CDR2 SVGIG (reference sequence). This chain's CDR3 is CAWGTDVSTEAFF. CDR3 nucleotides: TGTGCCTGGGGGACAGACGTGTCAACTGAAGCTTTCTTT.

This clone turned up a few times. The genes are TRBV19 and TRBJ2-1, with 15 bases that match TRBD2. Trimming cost V 1 base and J 4 bases; bases outside gene matches: 11. Germline V gene data show CDR1 as LNHDA and CDR2 as SQIVND (reference sequence). The CDR3 loop spans 20 amino acids. CDR3 DNA: TGTGCCAGTAGTATAGCTCCGGGACTAGCGGGAGGCCGTGGTTACAATGAGCAGTTCTTC. Protein product: CASSIAPGLAGGRGYNEQFF. Full variable domain (remainder filled in from reference TRBV19 and TRBJ2-1): DGGITQSPKYLFRKEGQNVTLSCEQNLNHDAMYWYRQDPGQGLRLIYYSQIVNDFQKGDIAEGYSVSREKKESFPLTVTSAQKNPTAFYLCASSIAPGLAGGRGYNEQFFGPGTRLTVL.

The V call is TRBV6-6, the J call TRBJ1-5; weak D call: TRBD1 (5 bases). CDR3 length: 15 residues. Deletions cut 7 bases from V and 0 bases from J, with 13 bases between. CDR1 is MNHNY and CDR2 is SVGAGI in the germline V gene (reference sequence). This chain's CDR3 is CASTQGIYSNQPQHF. For the CDR3, the DNA is TGTGCCAGCACCCAGGGAATCTATAGCAATCAGCCCCAGCATTTT.

This clone was seen more than once but under ten times. The rearrangement joins TRBV27 to TRBJ2-7; 9 nucleotides align to TRBD1. V was clipped by 5 bases and J by 7 bases; unmatched bases: 9. There are 14 residues in the CDR3. Germline V gives CDR1 MNHEY, CDR2 SMNVEV (reference sequence). In nucleotides, the CDR3 is TGTGCCAGCAGTCGCAAACCGACAGGGGGGGAGCAGTACTTC. Amino acid sequence: CASSRKPTGGEQYF.

The chain employs TRBV4-2 and TRBJ2-1; TRBD1 matches at 7 bases. The germline V gene encodes CDR1 LGHNA and CDR2 YNFKEQ. Trimming cost V 4 bases and J 8 bases; bases outside gene matches: 11. The CDR3 contains 15 residues. In DNA, the CDR3 is TGTGCCAGCAGCCGACGACAGGGTTCGAGGGATGAGCAGTTCTTC. Protein: CASSRRQGSRDEQFF.

CDR3 protein: CASTRPGLAHEQFF. CDR3 coding DNA: TGTGCCAGCACCCGACCGGGACTAGCACATGAGCAGTTCTTC. The chain recombines TRBV27 with TRBJ2-1, with 9 bases aligning to TRBD2. The CDR3 has 14 amino acids. The V and J ends lost 7 bases and 8 bases, in that order; junction bases with no gene match: 9. From germline, CDR1 is MNHEY and CDR2 SMNVEV (reference sequence).